This T cell receptor beta chain was profiled in a study of glioma-infiltrating T cells after dendritic cell vaccination. Study-wide background: Patients had newly diagnosed or recurrent glioblastoma and received dendritic cell vaccines.

The PCR used 60 V beta and 13 J beta primers. Sequencing used immunoSEQ multiplex PCR; TCRdb keeps in-frame clones, though not all of them. Here the sample spans about 58,000 clones, approximately 81% being singletons. CDR3 length: 15 residues. The germline gives CDR1 SGHVS, CDR2 FNYEAQ. Between the trimmed V and J ends, which lost 8 bases and 10 bases, there was a span of 24 bases. Time point noted: after dendritic cell vaccination, including at tumor progression/relapse. The chain uses TRBV7-6 and TRBJ2-1, with D perhaps TRBD2 (7 bases). The specimen comprised blood, sampled after dendritic cell vaccination. The TCR was taken from a human donor with glioblastoma. Written as DNA, the CDR3 is TGTGCCAGCGCGGGAGTCAGGGGACCAGATTTCGAGCAGTTCTTC. This gives the protein CASAGVRGPDFEQFF. Full variable domain (missing parts from reference TRBV7-6 and TRBJ2-1): GAGVSQSPRYKVTKRGQDVALRCDPISGHVSLYWYRQALGQGPEFLTYFNYEAQQDKSGLPNDRFSAERPEGSISTLTIQRTEQRDSAMYRCASAGVRGPDFEQFFGPGTRLTVL.